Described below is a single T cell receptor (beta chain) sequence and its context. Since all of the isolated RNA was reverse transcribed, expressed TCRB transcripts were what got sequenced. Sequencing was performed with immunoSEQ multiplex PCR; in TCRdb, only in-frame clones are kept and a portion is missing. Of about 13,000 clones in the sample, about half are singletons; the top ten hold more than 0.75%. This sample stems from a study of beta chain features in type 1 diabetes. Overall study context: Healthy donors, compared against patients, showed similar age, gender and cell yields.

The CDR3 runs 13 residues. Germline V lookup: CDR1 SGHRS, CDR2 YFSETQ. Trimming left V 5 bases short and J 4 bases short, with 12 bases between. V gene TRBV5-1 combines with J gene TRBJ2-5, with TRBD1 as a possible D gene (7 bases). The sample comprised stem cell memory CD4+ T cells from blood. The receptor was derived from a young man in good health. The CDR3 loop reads CASSYRGGETQYF. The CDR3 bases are TGCGCCAGCAGTTACAGGGGAGGAGAGACCCAGTACTTC.